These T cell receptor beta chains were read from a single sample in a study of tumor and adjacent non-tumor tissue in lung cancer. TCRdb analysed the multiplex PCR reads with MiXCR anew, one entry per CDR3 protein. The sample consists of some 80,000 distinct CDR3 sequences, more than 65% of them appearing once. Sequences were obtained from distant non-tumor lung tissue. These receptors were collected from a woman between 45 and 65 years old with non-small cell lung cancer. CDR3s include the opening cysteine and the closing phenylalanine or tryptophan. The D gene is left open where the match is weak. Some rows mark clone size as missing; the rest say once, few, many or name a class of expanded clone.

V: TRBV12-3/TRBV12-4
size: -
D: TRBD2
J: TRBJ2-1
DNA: TGTGCCAGCACTGCACTAGCGGGCCTCTTCAATGAGCAGTTCTTC
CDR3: CASTALAGLFNEQFF

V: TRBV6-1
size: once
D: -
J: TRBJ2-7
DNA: TGTTCTAGCAGCTGCACCAGACTAGAGCAGTACTTC
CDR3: CSSSCTRLEQYF

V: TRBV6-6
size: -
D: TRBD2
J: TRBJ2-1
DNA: TGTGTCAGCAGTCTCACTAGCGCCACTTACATTGAGCATTTCTTC
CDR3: CVSSLTSATYIEHFF

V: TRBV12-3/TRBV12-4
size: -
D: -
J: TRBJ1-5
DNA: TGTGCCAGCGAGGGCAGGGGCAATCAGCCCCTGCATTTT
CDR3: CASEGRGNQPLHF

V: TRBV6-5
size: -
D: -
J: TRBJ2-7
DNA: TGTGCCAGCAGTTCGGAGAGCCGGGGACGCCCCTACGTGCAGTATTTC
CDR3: CASSSESRGRPYVQYF

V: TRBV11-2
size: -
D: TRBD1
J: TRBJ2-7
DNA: TGTGCCAGCAGCACCGGGACAGGGCGTACCTACAAGCGGTACTTC
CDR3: CASSTGTGRTYKRYF

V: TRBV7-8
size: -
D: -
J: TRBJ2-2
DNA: TGTGCCAGCAGCCCAGAAGGGGGCGGGGTCACCCGGGAGCTGTTTTTT
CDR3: CASSPEGGGVTRELFF

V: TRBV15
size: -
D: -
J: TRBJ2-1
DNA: TGTGCAACCAGCAGAGACGAAAATGTGCAGTTCTTC
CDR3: CATSRDENVQFF

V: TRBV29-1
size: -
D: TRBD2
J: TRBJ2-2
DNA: TGCAGCGTTGAAGTTGAAGGAACTAGCGGGACTTTTCCCGGGGTGCTGTTTTTT
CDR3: CSVEVEGTSGTFPGVLFF

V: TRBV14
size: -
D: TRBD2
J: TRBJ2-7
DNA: TGTGCCAGCAGCCAAGACGTTGGGACTAGCGGGAGTGAGCAGTACTTC
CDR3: CASSQDVGTSGSEQYF

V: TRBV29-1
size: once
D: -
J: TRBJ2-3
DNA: TGCAGCGTTGAAACGCTACAAGGTCAGTCCCAGTATTTT
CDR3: CSVETLQGQSQYF

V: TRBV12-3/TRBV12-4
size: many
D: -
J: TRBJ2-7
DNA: TGTGCCAGCAGTTTAGTTTGGGACTCCTACGAGCAGTACTTC
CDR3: CASSLVWDSYEQYF

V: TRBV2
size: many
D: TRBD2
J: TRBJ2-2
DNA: TGTGCCAGCAGGGGACTAGCGGGAGGGCTCCACGGGGAGCTGTTTTTT
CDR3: CASRGLAGGLHGELFF

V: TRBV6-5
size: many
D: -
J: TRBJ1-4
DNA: TGTGCCAGCAATGATGGGGGGGGTACTAATGAAAAACTGTTTTTT
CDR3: CASNDGGGTNEKLFF

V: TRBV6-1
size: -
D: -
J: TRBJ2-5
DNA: TGTGCCAGCAGCCGAAGCGAGGTGGGAGGGGGTCAAGAGATCCAGTATTTC
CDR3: CASSRSEVGGGQEIQYF

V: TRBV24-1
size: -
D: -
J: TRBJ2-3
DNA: TGTGCCACCAGTGACTCCGGACATGGTAGCACAGATACTCAGTATTTT
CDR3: CATSDSGHGSTDTQYF

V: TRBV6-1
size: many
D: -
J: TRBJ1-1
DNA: TGTGCCAGCAGTGTAGGGGGGTTCACTGAAGCTTACTTT
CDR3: CASSVGGFTEAYF

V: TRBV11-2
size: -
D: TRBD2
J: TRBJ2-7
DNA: TGTGCCAGCAACACCCGGACTAGCTGGAGGGTATTGTTGGAGCAGTACTTC
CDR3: CASNTRTSWRVLLEQYF

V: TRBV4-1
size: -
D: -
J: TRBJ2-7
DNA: TGCGCAAGCTGTCAAGATCAGGGACGGCACTACGAGCAGTACTTC
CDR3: CASCQDQGRHYEQYF

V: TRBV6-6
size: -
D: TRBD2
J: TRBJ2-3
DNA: TGTGTCAGTACCCCGGGAGGGCCGATAGATACGCAGTACTTT
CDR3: CVSTPGGPIDTQYF

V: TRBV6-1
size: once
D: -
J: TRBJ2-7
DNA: TGTACCAACAGCTACATCAGACTAGAGCAGTACTTC
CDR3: CTNSYIRLEQYF

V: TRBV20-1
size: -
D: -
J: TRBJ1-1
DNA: TGCAGTGCCGATACGAGGATTAACACTAAAGCTTTCTTT
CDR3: CSADTRINTKAFF

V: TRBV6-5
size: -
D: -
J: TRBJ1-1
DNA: TGTGCCAGCAGTTCCGAGCCCGACGGGTCCGAAGCTTTCTTT
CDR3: CASSSEPDGSEAFF

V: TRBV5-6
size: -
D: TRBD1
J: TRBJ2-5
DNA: TGTGCCAGCAGCCCCGGGACAGTGCTGACCCAGCTCTTC
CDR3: CASSPGTVLTQLF